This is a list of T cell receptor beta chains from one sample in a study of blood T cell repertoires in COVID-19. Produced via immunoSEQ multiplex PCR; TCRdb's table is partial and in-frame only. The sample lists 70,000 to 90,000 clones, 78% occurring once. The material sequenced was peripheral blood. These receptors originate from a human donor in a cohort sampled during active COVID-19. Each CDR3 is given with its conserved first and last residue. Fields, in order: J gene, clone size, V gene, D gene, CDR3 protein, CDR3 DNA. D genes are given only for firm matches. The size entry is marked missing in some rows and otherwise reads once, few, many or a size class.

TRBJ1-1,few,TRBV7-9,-,CAGGSGGTEAFF,TGTGCGGGTGGCTCAGGAGGCACTGAAGCTTTCTTT
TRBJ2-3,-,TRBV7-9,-,CASSPSVRVSTDTQYF,TGTGCCAGCAGCCCTAGCGTTAGGGTTAGCACAGATACGCAGTATTTT
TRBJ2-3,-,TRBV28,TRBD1,CASTGVDTQYF,TGTGCCTCCACAGGGGTGGATACGCAGTATTTT
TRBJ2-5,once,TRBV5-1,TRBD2,CASSRTSGGRIETQYF,TGCGCCAGCAGCCGAACTAGCGGGGGCAGGATAGAGACCCAGTACTTC
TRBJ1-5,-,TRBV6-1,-,CASSEAGHPNQPQHF,TGTGCCAGCAGTGAAGCGGGACATCCAAATCAGCCCCAGCATTTT
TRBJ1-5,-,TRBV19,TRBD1,CASSIGNTGGQPQHF,TGTGCCAGTAGTATAGGCAACACAGGGGGTCAGCCCCAGCATTTT
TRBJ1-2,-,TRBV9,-,CASSVGAVGGYTF,TGTGCCAGCAGCGTAGGGGCAGTAGGTGGCTACACCTTC
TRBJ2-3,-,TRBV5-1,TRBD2,CASSLFGGEDTQYF,TGCGCCAGCAGCTTGTTTGGGGGGGAAGATACGCAGTATTTT
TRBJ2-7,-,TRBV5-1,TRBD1,CASSLGTGDLIGEQYF,TGCGCCAGCAGTTTGGGGACAGGGGACTTGATTGGGGAGCAGTACTTC
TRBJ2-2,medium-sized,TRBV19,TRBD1,CASSIDPYETGLTGELFF,TGTGCCAGTAGTATAGATCCGTATGAGACAGGGCTCACCGGGGAGCTGTTTTTT
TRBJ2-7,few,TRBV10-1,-,CASSSGDEQYF,TGCGCCAGCAGTTCAGGCGACGAGCAGTACTTC
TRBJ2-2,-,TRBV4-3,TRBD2,CASTAGGTHTGELFF,TGCGCCAGCACCGCGGGGGGTACGCACACCGGGGAGCTGTTTTTT
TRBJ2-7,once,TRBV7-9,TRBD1,CASSPGQGVEQYF,TGTGCCAGCAGCCCGGGACAGGGAGTCGAGCAGTACTTC
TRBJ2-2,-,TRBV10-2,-,CASTHPGQLGNTGELFF,TGCGCCAGTACGCACCCCGGACAACTCGGAAACACCGGGGAGCTGTTTTTT
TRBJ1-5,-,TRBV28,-,CASSRLGGGQFYNQPQHF,TGTGCCAGCAGTCGCCTAGGTGGTGGCCAGTTCTACAATCAGCCCCAGCATTTT
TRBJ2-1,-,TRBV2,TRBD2,CASSPTSGAYNEQFF,TGTGCCAGCAGTCCCACTAGCGGGGCTTACAATGAGCAGTTCTTC
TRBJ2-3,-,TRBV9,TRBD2,CASSVAGLAAYTDTQYF,TGTGCCAGCAGCGTAGCCGGCCTAGCGGCCTACACAGATACGCAGTATTTT
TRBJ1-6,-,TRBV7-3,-,CASSPGQGGSPLHF,TGTGCCAGCAGCCCCGGGCAGGGAGGTTCACCCCTCCACTTT
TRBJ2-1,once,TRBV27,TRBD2,CASSLPAGGGYNEQFF,TGTGCCAGCAGTCTCCCAGCGGGAGGGGGCTACAATGAGCAGTTCTTC
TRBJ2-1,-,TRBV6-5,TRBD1,CASRRTGPTSYEQFF,TGTGCCAGCAGGCGGACAGGGCCCACGAGCTATGAGCAGTTCTTC
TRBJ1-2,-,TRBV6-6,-,CASSSADRRNYGYTF,TGTGCCAGCAGTTCCGCGGACAGACGCAACTATGGCTACACCTTC
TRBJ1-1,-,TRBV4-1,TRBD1,CASSTYRGLRTEAFF,TGCGCCAGCAGCACCTACAGGGGGCTGAGGACTGAAGCTTTCTTT
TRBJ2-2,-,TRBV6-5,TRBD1,CASSLGQGKAGELFF,TGTGCCAGCAGCCTTGGACAGGGTAAAGCCGGGGAGCTGTTTTTT
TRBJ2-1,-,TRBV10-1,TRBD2,CASSETIGLAGYNEQFF,TGCGCCAGCAGCGAGACCATCGGACTAGCAGGCTACAATGAGCAGTTCTTC
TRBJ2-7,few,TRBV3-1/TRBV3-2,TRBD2,CASSQEGAGGHEQYF,TGTGCCAGCAGCCAAGAGGGGGCGGGGGGCCACGAGCAGTACTTC
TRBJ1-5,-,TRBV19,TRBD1,CASSISTWTGEGTGNQPQHF,TGTGCCAGTAGTATTTCAACTTGGACAGGGGAAGGTACCGGCAATCAGCCCCAGCATTTT
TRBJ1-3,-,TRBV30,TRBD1,CAWSTGVGNTIYF,TGTGCCTGGAGTACAGGGGTCGGAAACACCATATATTTT
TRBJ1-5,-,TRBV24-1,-,CATSDFRVRQPQHF,TGTGCCACCAGTGATTTTCGCGTCCGTCAGCCCCAGCATTTT
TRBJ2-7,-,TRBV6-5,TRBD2,CASSYGGGQYEQYF,TGTGCCAGCAGTTACGGCGGGGGTCAATACGAGCAGTACTTC
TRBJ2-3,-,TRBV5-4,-,CASSLWEQLDTDTQYF,TGTGCCAGCAGCTTGTGGGAGCAATTGGACACAGATACGCAGTATTTT
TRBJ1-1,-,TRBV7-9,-,CASRLAGNEAFF,TGTGCCAGCAGGCTCGCGGGGAATGAAGCTTTCTTT
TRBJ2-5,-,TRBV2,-,CADRAGEETQYF,TGTGCCGACAGAGCAGGGGAAGAGACCCAGTACTTC
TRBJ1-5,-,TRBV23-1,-,CASSENQPQHF,TGCGCCAGCAGTGAGAATCAGCCCCAGCATTTT
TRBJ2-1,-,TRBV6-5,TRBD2,CASSYGASGSYNEQFF,TGTGCCAGCAGTTACGGGGCTAGCGGTTCCTACAATGAGCAGTTCTTC
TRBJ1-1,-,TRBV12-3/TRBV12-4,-,CASSLGEFTEAFF,TGTGCCAGCAGTTTAGGGGAGTTTACTGAAGCTTTCTTT
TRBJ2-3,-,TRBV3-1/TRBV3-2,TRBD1,CASRPWDSGTDTQYF,TGTGCCAGCAGACCTTGGGACAGCGGCACAGATACGCAGTATTTT
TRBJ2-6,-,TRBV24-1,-,CATSDPQVSGANVLTF,TGTGCCACCAGTGATCCCCAGGTTTCTGGGGCCAACGTCCTGACTTTC
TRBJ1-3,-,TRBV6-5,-,CASSYSPGGGNTIYF,TGTGCCAGCAGTTACAGCCCCGGAGGGGGAAACACCATATATTTT
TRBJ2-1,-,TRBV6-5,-,CASSYGSGIYNEQFF,TGTGCCAGCAGTTACGGTAGCGGAATCTACAATGAGCAGTTCTTC
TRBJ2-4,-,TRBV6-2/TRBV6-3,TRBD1,CASSLTGGKGKNIQYF,TGTGCCAGCAGCCTAACAGGGGGCAAGGGCAAAAACATTCAGTACTTC
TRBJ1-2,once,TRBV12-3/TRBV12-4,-,CASSSHGNYGYTF,TGTGCCAGCAGTTCCCACGGGAACTATGGCTACACCTTC
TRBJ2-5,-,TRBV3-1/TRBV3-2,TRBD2,CASAGGRGSAQYF,TGTGCCAGCGCCGGGGGGAGGGGAAGTGCCCAGTACTTC
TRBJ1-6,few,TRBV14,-,CASSPTAGSSPLHF,TGTGCCAGCAGTCCTACGGCGGGCTCTTCACCCCTCCACTTT
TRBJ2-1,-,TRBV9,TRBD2,CASSVGGLEDEQFF,TGTGCCAGCAGCGTAGGGGGACTAGAGGATGAGCAGTTCTTC
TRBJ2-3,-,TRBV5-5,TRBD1,CASSPMRGGVIYTQYF,TGTGCCAGCAGCCCTATGAGAGGGGGCGTTATATATACGCAGTATTTT
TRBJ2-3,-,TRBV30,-,CAWSATADTQYF,TGTGCCTGGAGCGCCACAGCCGATACGCAGTATTTT
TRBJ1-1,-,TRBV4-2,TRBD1,CASSQALLQGAGETEAFF,TGTGCCAGCAGCCAAGCTCTCCTACAGGGGGCGGGCGAGACTGAAGCTTTCTTT